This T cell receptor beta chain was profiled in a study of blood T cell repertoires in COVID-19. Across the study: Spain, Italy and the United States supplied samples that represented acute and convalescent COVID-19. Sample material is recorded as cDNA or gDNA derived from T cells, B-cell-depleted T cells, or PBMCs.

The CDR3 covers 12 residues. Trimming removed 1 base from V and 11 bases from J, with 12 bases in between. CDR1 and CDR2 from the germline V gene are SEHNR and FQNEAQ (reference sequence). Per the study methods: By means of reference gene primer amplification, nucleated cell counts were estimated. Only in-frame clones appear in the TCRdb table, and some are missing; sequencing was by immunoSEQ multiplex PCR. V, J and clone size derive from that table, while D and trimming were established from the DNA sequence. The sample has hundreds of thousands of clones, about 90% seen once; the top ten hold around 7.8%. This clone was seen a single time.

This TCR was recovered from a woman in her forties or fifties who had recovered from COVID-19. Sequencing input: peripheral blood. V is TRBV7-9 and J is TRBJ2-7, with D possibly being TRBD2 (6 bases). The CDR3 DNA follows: TGTGCCAGCAGCTTAGACAGGAGGGCCGAGTACTTC. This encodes CASSLDRRAEYF.